Described below is a single TCR beta chain sequence and its context. Its antigen is not known. The CDR3 contains 17 residues. V trimming: 7 bases; J trimming: 3 bases; junction bases outside the gene matches: 13. CDR1 is LNHDA and CDR2 is SQIVND in the germline V gene (reference sequence). The sample originates from a study of CD8+ T cells in alopecia areata. Study-level findings and limits: A large proportion of expanded lesional clones were detected persisting in scalp and blood during tofacitinib. Greater clonality was observed in lesional scalp samples, especially alopecia totalis/universalis, versus normal scalp.

Noted treatment: oral pan-JAK inhibitor, 5-10 mg twice daily. Extracted RNA was reverse transcribed into cDNA, the sequencing template. Produced via immunoSEQ multiplex PCR; TCRdb's table is partial and in-frame only. The table lists about 200,000 clones, 64% of them singletons. Here the sequenced sample was CD4+ T cells sorted from blood, taken at week 4, from a patient treated with tofacitinib. This TCR was sampled from a human donor with alopecia areata. The chain couples TRBV19 to TRBJ2-1, with 9 positions matching TRBD2. The CDR3 DNA follows: TGTGCCAGTACCGCCAGGGGAGCGGGGGGCTTCTACAATGAGCAGTTCTTC. Protein: CASTARGAGGFYNEQFF.